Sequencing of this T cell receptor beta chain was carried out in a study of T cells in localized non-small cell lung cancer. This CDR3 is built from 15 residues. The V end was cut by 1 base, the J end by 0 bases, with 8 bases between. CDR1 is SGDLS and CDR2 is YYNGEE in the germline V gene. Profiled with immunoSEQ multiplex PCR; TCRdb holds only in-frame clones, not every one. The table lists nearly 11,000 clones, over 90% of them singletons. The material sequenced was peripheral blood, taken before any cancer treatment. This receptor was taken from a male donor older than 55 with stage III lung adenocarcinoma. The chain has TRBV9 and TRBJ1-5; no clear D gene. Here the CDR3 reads CASSVSGRSNQPQHF. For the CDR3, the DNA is TGTGCCAGCAGCGTAAGTGGACGTAGCAATCAGCCCCAGCATTTT.